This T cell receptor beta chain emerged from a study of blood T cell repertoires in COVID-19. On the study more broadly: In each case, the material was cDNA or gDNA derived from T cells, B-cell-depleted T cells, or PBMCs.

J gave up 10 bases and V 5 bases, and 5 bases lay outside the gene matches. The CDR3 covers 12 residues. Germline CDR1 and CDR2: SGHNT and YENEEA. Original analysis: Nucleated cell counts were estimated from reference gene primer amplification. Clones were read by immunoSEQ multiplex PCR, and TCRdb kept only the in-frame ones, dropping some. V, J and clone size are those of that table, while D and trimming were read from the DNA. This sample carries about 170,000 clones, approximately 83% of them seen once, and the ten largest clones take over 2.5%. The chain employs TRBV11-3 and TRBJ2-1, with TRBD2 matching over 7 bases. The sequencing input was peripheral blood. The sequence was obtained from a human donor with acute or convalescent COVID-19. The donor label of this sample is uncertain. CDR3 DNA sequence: TGTGCCAGCAGCCCCCAAGCGGGGGAGCAGTTCTTC. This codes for CASSPQAGEQFF.